These T cell receptor beta chains were read from a single sample in a study of cytomegalovirus exposure and HLA in healthy donors. Profiled with immunoSEQ multiplex PCR; TCRdb holds only in-frame clones, not every one. The sample has 80,000 to 100,000 clones, approximately 78% seen once; the top ten hold roughly 1.5%. The sequencing sample was made of PBMCs. The source of these receptors is a man aged 35 to 55 in good health and CMV-seronegative. CDR3s include the opening cysteine and the closing phenylalanine or tryptophan. A D gene is named only where the DNA matches it firmly. Clone size is given for some rows only: seen once, a few or many times, or a class if the clone is expanded.

d_call: NA
v_call: TRBV7-2
j_call: TRBJ1-1
clone_size: once
cdr3_nt: TGTGCCAGCAGCTCCAACTCCGGGGGCACTGAAGCTTTCTTT
cdr3_aa: CASSSNSGGTEAFF

d_call: NA
v_call: TRBV19
j_call: TRBJ2-3
clone_size: NA
cdr3_nt: TGTGCCAGTAGGCCGGGGGGCCTCGCCCCTAGCACAGATACGCAGTATTTT
cdr3_aa: CASRPGGLAPSTDTQYF

d_call: TRBD1
v_call: TRBV6-5
j_call: TRBJ1-2
clone_size: NA
cdr3_nt: TGTGCCAGCAGCCGGACAGGGGAAGGCTACACCTTC
cdr3_aa: CASSRTGEGYTF

d_call: TRBD1
v_call: TRBV4-1
j_call: TRBJ2-7
clone_size: few
cdr3_nt: TGCGCCAGCAGCCAAGAACCTCACCGCGGACAGGGGTACGAGCAGTACTTC
cdr3_aa: CASSQEPHRGQGYEQYF

d_call: TRBD1
v_call: TRBV10-3
j_call: TRBJ2-7
clone_size: NA
cdr3_nt: TGTGCCATCAGCGGAAGACAGGGACCCTACGAGCAGTACTTC
cdr3_aa: CAISGRQGPYEQYF

d_call: TRBD2
v_call: TRBV2
j_call: TRBJ2-2
clone_size: NA
cdr3_nt: TGTGCCAGCAGGTCGGGACTAGCGGGGGGGCAGAGCACCGGGGAGCTGTTTTTT
cdr3_aa: CASRSGLAGGQSTGELFF

d_call: NA
v_call: TRBV19
j_call: TRBJ1-4
clone_size: few
cdr3_nt: TGTGCCAGTAGTACCCAGACGACCAGGAAGTTTAATGAAAAACTGTTTTTT
cdr3_aa: CASSTQTTRKFNEKLFF

d_call: TRBD1
v_call: TRBV18
j_call: TRBJ1-3
clone_size: few
cdr3_nt: TGTGCCAGCTCACCGAGACAGGGAGGATTTTCTGGAAACACCATATATTTT
cdr3_aa: CASSPRQGGFSGNTIYF

d_call: TRBD2
v_call: TRBV6-5
j_call: TRBJ2-7
clone_size: NA
cdr3_nt: TGTGCCAGTAGACTAGCTTTCGAGCAGTACTTC
cdr3_aa: CASRLAFEQYF

d_call: TRBD1
v_call: TRBV9
j_call: TRBJ1-1
clone_size: NA
cdr3_nt: TGTGCCAGCAGCTTCCAGACAGGGGGTAACACTGAAGCTTTCTTT
cdr3_aa: CASSFQTGGNTEAFF

d_call: TRBD2
v_call: TRBV6-9
j_call: TRBJ2-5
clone_size: NA
cdr3_nt: TGTGCCAGCAGTCGAGGGACTAGCGGAGGGTACCAAGAGACCCAGTACTTC
cdr3_aa: CASSRGTSGGYQETQYF

d_call: NA
v_call: TRBV7-7
j_call: TRBJ2-5
clone_size: NA
cdr3_nt: TGTGCCAGCAGCTTAGGGCCCTCGTACCTGTCGGAGACCCAGTACTTC
cdr3_aa: CASSLGPSYLSETQYF

d_call: TRBD1
v_call: TRBV5-5
j_call: TRBJ2-7
clone_size: once
cdr3_nt: TGTGCCAGCAGCTCGAGATACCGGGACAGGGTCAACTCCTACGAGCAGTACTTC
cdr3_aa: CASSSRYRDRVNSYEQYF

d_call: NA
v_call: TRBV28
j_call: TRBJ1-2
clone_size: few
cdr3_nt: TGTGCCAGCAGTCTAAACGGATGGTCACAGACATATGGCTACACCTTC
cdr3_aa: CASSLNGWSQTYGYTF

d_call: NA
v_call: TRBV7-6
j_call: TRBJ1-4
clone_size: NA
cdr3_nt: TGTGCCAGCAGCTCCCCCCGTGTAACTAATGAAAAACTGTTTTTT
cdr3_aa: CASSSPRVTNEKLFF

d_call: TRBD1
v_call: TRBV27
j_call: TRBJ1-1
clone_size: NA
cdr3_nt: TGTGCCAGCAGACGAGGACAGGGAACCAACACTGAAGCTTTCTTT
cdr3_aa: CASRRGQGTNTEAFF

d_call: NA
v_call: TRBV28
j_call: TRBJ2-5
clone_size: NA
cdr3_nt: TGTGCCAGCAGTGTACCAGGGAACCTCCAGACCCAGTACTTC
cdr3_aa: CASSVPGNLQTQYF

d_call: NA
v_call: TRBV6-5
j_call: TRBJ2-7
clone_size: NA
cdr3_nt: TGTGCCAGCGGACCCGGGGGGCCCTCCTACGAGCAGTACTTC
cdr3_aa: CASGPGGPSYEQYF

d_call: TRBD1
v_call: TRBV28
j_call: TRBJ1-2
clone_size: once
cdr3_nt: TGTGCCAGCGCCGACAGGGTCGGCTACACCTTC
cdr3_aa: CASADRVGYTF

d_call: NA
v_call: TRBV19
j_call: TRBJ1-1
clone_size: NA
cdr3_nt: TGTGCCAGTAGTACTACAGGGTCGAGCACTGAAGCTTTCTTT
cdr3_aa: CASSTTGSSTEAFF

d_call: NA
v_call: TRBV15
j_call: TRBJ1-6
clone_size: NA
cdr3_nt: TGTGCCACCAGCAGAGTACGGGGAAGCTCCTATAATTCACCCCTCCACTTT
cdr3_aa: CATSRVRGSSYNSPLHF

d_call: TRBD1
v_call: TRBV2
j_call: TRBJ1-5
clone_size: NA
cdr3_nt: TGTGCCAGCAGTGATGGGGGGACAGGGTATAGCAATCAGCCCCAGCATTTT
cdr3_aa: CASSDGGTGYSNQPQHF

d_call: TRBD2
v_call: TRBV14
j_call: TRBJ2-1
clone_size: NA
cdr3_nt: TGTGCCAGCAGCCAGGGGGCTAGCGGGGGGGCCTTGCAGTTCTTC
cdr3_aa: CASSQGASGGALQFF

d_call: NA
v_call: TRBV29-1
j_call: TRBJ1-1
clone_size: NA
cdr3_nt: TGCAGCGCACCGGGAGACGGGCGGGAAGCTTTCTTT
cdr3_aa: CSAPGDGREAFF

d_call: NA
v_call: TRBV10-3
j_call: TRBJ2-3
clone_size: NA
cdr3_nt: TGTGCCATCAGCATGTCGGGTGGGGCCCGGGATACGCAGTATTTT
cdr3_aa: CAISMSGGARDTQYF

d_call: NA
v_call: TRBV28
j_call: TRBJ2-2
clone_size: NA
cdr3_nt: TGTGCCAGCAGGCTAGCCCCCGGGGAGCTGTTTTTT
cdr3_aa: CASRLAPGELFF

d_call: NA
v_call: TRBV28
j_call: TRBJ1-2
clone_size: NA
cdr3_nt: TGTGCCAGCAGGGCGGGGACGGTGACTTTTGGCTACACCTTC
cdr3_aa: CASRAGTVTFGYTF

d_call: TRBD2
v_call: TRBV5-1
j_call: TRBJ2-3
clone_size: NA
cdr3_nt: TGCGCCAGCAGCTTGCGCGGGGGGCGCACAGATACGCAGTATTTT
cdr3_aa: CASSLRGGRTDTQYF

d_call: NA
v_call: TRBV7-2
j_call: TRBJ2-2
clone_size: few
cdr3_nt: TGTGCCAGCCGGGACAACGAATCCGGGGAGCTGTTTTTT
cdr3_aa: CASRDNESGELFF